The 22 T cell receptor beta chains below were found in one sample sequenced in a study of blood T cell repertoires in COVID-19. Sequencing was performed with immunoSEQ multiplex PCR; in TCRdb, only in-frame clones are kept and a portion is missing. In the table there are 85,000 to 110,000 clones, 75% to 90% of which are singletons. Sequences were obtained from peripheral blood. These receptors were obtained from a human donor in a cohort sampled during active COVID-19.

The chain joins TRBV5-1 to TRBJ1-1; D is uncertain. This CDR3 has 14 amino acids. Trimming removed 4 bases at V and 3 bases at J, with 13 bases between. The germline CDR1 and CDR2 sequences are SGHRS and YFSETQ. The CDR3 DNA reads TGCGCCAGCAGCCCTCCAGGTGGGTACACTGAAGCTTTCTTT. It translates to CASSPPGGYTEAFF. Full variable domain (rest looked up from reference TRBV5-1 and TRBJ1-1): KAGVTQTPRYLIKTRGQQVTLSCSPISGHRSVSWYQQTPGQGLQFLFEYFSETQRNKGNFPGRFSGRQFSNSRSEMNVSTLELGDSALYLCASSPPGGYTEAFFGQGTRLTVV.

The V call is TRBV19, the J call TRBJ1-1, with 10 bases fitting TRBD1. From germline, CDR1 is LNHDA and CDR2 SQIVND (reference sequence). The trim removed 1 base at V and 4 bases at J, leaving 3 bases unmatched. The CDR3 covers 15 residues. The CDR3, as DNA: TGTGCCAGTAGTATAGTCGGGACAGGGGTCACTGAAGCTTTCTTT. It translates to CASSIVGTGVTEAFF.

This chain joins TRBV5-1 and TRBJ2-2; 9 bases match TRBD2. This CDR3 spans 17 amino acids. V lost 10 bases to trimming and J lost 1 base; unmatched junction nucleotides: 14. The germline gives CDR1 SGHRS, CDR2 YFSETQ. The CDR3 bases are TGCGCCCCCAGCTGGGTCTCGCGGGGGGGGAACACCGGGGAGCTGTTTTTT. This translates into CAPSWVSRGGNTGELFF.

J is TRBJ1-2 and V is TRBV5-6; D remains ambiguous. V was trimmed by 7 bases and J by 0 bases, leaving 10 bases between them. Germline CDR1 reads SGHDT; CDR2 reads YYEEEE. The CDR3 sequence is 13 residues long. The CDR3 loop is CASRREANYGYTF. The CDR3 nucleotides are TGTGCCAGCCGACGGGAAGCTAACTATGGCTACACCTTC.

This chain connects TRBV7-2 to TRBJ2-3, with D tentatively TRBD2 (7 bases). The CDR3 has 18 amino acids. CDR1 and CDR2 (germline): SGHTA, FQGNSA. Trimming removed 2 bases at V and 1 base at J, with 19 bases between. CDR3 sequence reads: CASSLRRGRTWGTDTQYF. CDR3 coding DNA: TGTGCCAGCAGCTTAAGGCGGGGGCGCACTTGGGGCACAGATACGCAGTATTTT.

This clone was detected only a few times. CDR3 sequence reads: CASSLEQFRTEAFF. CDR3 nucleotide sequence: TGCGCCAGCAGCTTGGAACAGTTCAGAACTGAAGCTTTCTTT. The rearrangement links TRBV5-1 to TRBJ1-1; D call uncertain. Germline V gives CDR1 SGHRS, CDR2 YFSETQ. The CDR3 is 14 residues long. V was trimmed by 0 bases and J by 5 bases, leaving 11 bases between them.

The chain carries TRBV11-2 and TRBJ1-1; D remains ambiguous. Trimming removed 1 base from V and 3 bases from J, with 9 bases in between. The length of the CDR3 is 14 residues. Germline lookup yields CDR1 SGHAT and CDR2 FQNNGV. CDR3 region: CASSLVRGHTEAFF. The CDR3 DNA is TGTGCCAGCAGCTTAGTCCGGGGTCACACTGAAGCTTTCTTT.

The chain combines TRBV19 with TRBJ1-2; TRBD1 aligns across 11 bases. CDR3 size: 16 residues. Trimming at V came to 5 bases and at J to 3 bases, leaving 8 bases not matched to a gene. Germline V CDR1 and CDR2: LNHDA, SQIVND (reference sequence). The CDR3 DNA follows: TGTGCCAGTAGTCCCACGATGGGACAGGGGGACTATGGCTACACCTTC. Translated, it gives CASSPTMGQGDYGYTF.

The table lists this clone with a count of one. The rearrangement links TRBV7-3 to TRBJ2-2; D possibly corresponds to TRBD2 (5 bases). V lost 1 base to trimming and J lost 4 bases, with 10 bases between them. Germline lookup yields CDR1 SGHTA and CDR2 FQGTGA. The length of the CDR3 is 15 residues. The CDR3 DNA sequence: TGTGCCAGCAGCTTAAGTGGAGGAATCACCGGGGAGCTGTTTTTT. It encodes CASSLSGGITGELFF. Variable domain in full (rest from reference TRBV7-3 and TRBJ2-2): GAGVSQTPSNKVTEKGKYVELRCDPISGHTALYWYRQSLGQGPEFLIYFQGTGAADDSGLPNDRFFAVRPEGSVSTLKIQRTERGDSAVYLCASSLSGGITGELFFGEGSRLTVL.

The chain couples TRBV9 to TRBJ1-3, with D perhaps TRBD1 (6 bases). The CDR3 contains 18 residues. From germline, CDR1 is SGDLS and CDR2 YYNGEE. Deletions cut 4 bases from V and 1 base from J, with 21 bases between. The CDR3 nucleotides are TGTGCCAGCAGCTCCCGACCTGGAGGGGGGGCGTCTGGAAACACCATATATTTT. Translation: CASSSRPGGGASGNTIYF.

V is TRBV5-6 and J is TRBJ2-7, with 8 bases matching TRBD1. The V and J ends lost 6 bases and 7 bases, in that order; junction bases with no gene match: 9. The CDR3 spans 13 residues. CDR1 is SGHDT, CDR2 YYEEEE, per germline. The chain's CDR3 is CASNSDRVGEQYF. The CDR3 DNA reads TGTGCCAGCAACTCGGACAGGGTCGGGGAGCAGTACTTC.

The rearrangement joins TRBV7-9 to TRBJ1-1; 9 nucleotides match TRBD1. Germline CDR1 SEHNR, CDR2 FQNEAQ (reference sequence). This CDR3 region has 13 residues. The V segment lost 7 bases and the J segment 3 bases; nucleotides outside the gene matches: 3. The CDR3, as DNA: TGTGCCAGCAACAGGGGGCAATACACTGAAGCTTTCTTT. It specifies CASNRGQYTEAFF.

This clone occurred once. The chain carries TRBV6-5 and TRBJ1-1; tentatively, D is TRBD1 (6 bases). V shed 6 bases and J shed 4 bases, with 15 bases lying between them. Germline CDR1 and CDR2: MNHEY and SVGAGI. CDR3 length: 14 residues. DNA of the CDR3: TGTGCCAGCAGGCTAGGGACATCTGGCACTGAAGCTTTCTTT. Amino acid sequence: CASRLGTSGTEAFF.

The J gene is TRBJ2-7, the V gene TRBV2; no clear D gene. Germline lookup yields CDR1 SNHLY and CDR2 FYNNEI. Trimming took off 4 bases at V and 4 bases at J, with 8 bases between the two ends. The CDR3 covers 12 residues. CDR3 protein: CASSANKYEQYF. CDR3 coding DNA: TGTGCCAGCAGTGCGAACAAATACGAGCAGTACTTC.

V and J are TRBV5-4 and TRBJ2-1; a possible D gene is TRBD1 (5 bases). The CDR3 is 15 residues long. CDR1 and CDR2 (germline): SGHNT, YYREEE (reference sequence). V gave up 3 bases and J gave up 1 base, with 11 bases separating them. The CDR3 DNA follows: TGTGCCAGCAGCTCCCAGGGTGCGTCCTACAATGAGCAGTTCTTC. As protein: CASSSQGASYNEQFF.

The V and J genes are TRBV7-2 and TRBJ1-3; D is unresolved. Trimming cost V 1 base and J 1 base, with 11 bases left between them. The CDR3 runs to 16 residues. Germline V gene lookup returns CDR1 SGHTA and CDR2 FQGNSA. CDR3 loop: CASSLGPLRSGNTIYF. CDR3 bases: TGTGCCAGCAGCTTAGGACCCCTCAGGTCTGGAAACACCATATATTTT.

The chain recombines TRBV4-1 with TRBJ2-7; 8 bases are a match to TRBD1. There are 14 residues in the CDR3. Germline V CDR1 and CDR2: MGHRA, YSYEKL. J was trimmed by 1 base and V by 8 bases; bases with no gene match: 7. The CDR3 spells CASRPGQGSYEQYF. In DNA form, the CDR3 reads TGCGCCAGCCGACCCGGACAGGGATCCTACGAGCAGTACTTC.

This chain links TRBV5-6 with TRBJ1-1, with D perhaps TRBD1 (6 bases). The CDR3 is made up of 14 amino acids. Per the germline V gene, CDR1 is SGHDT and CDR2 is YYEEEE. Trimming left V 4 bases short and J 6 bases short, with 16 bases between. The CDR3: CASSIQGIGAEAFF. DNA for the CDR3: TGTGCCAGCAGCATACAGGGTATTGGCGCTGAAGCTTTCTTT. Based on the CDR3 plus reference TRBV5-6 and TRBJ1-1, the full variable domain is DAGVTQSPTHLIKTRGQQVTLRCSPKSGHDTVSWYQQALGQGPQFIFQYYEEEERQRGNFPDRFSGHQFPNYSSELNVNALLLGDSALYLCASSIQGIGAEAFFGQGTRLTVV.

This chain links TRBV15 with TRBJ2-1; 10 nucleotides align to TRBD2. The trim removed 2 bases at V and 7 bases at J, leaving 5 bases unmatched. The CDR3 covers 15 residues. Germline V lookup: CDR1 LNHNV, CDR2 YYDKDF (reference sequence). In nucleotides, the CDR3 is TGTGCCACCAGCAGATCTAGCGGGGGCGGGAATGAGCAGTTCTTC. Protein sequence: CATSRSSGGGNEQFF.

The rearrangement uses TRBV5-1 and TRBJ2-6, with D uncertain. This CDR3 is 16 amino acids long. Germline V gene lookup returns CDR1 SGHRS and CDR2 YFSETQ. The V end lost 4 bases, the J end lost 1 base, and 12 bases lay between the germline ends. The CDR3 spells CASSLRPRSGANVLTF. In DNA form, the CDR3 reads TGCGCCAGCAGCCTGCGGCCTCGTTCTGGGGCCAACGTCCTGACTTTC.

V and J are TRBV7-6 and TRBJ1-3; D is uncertain. CDR3 length equals 16 residues. V lost 3 bases to trimming and J lost 0 bases, with 12 bases between them. CDR1 and CDR2 (germline): SGHVS, FNYEAQ. CDR3 nucleotides: TGTGCCAGCAGCTTTGGCGGCAGTTACTCTGGAAACACCATATATTTT. This translates into CASSFGGSYSGNTIYF.

This CDR3 is CASSRLAGPQETQYF. The DNA of the CDR3 is TGTGCCAGCAGCCGACTAGCGGGCCCTCAAGAGACCCAGTACTTC. This chain links TRBV2 with TRBJ2-5; 10 bases agree with TRBD2. The trim removed 6 bases at V and 2 bases at J, leaving 6 bases unmatched. Germline V gene sequence: CDR1 SNHLY, CDR2 FYNNEI. The CDR3 contains 15 residues.